What follows are 10 T cell receptor beta chains derived from one specimen sequenced in a study of blood T cells in healthy people across ages. Together with a sample-barcoded 5' primer, a J-beta primer mix was included in a second PCR lasting about 7 to 11 cycles. Using its own MiXCR run on the 5' RACE reads, TCRdb lists one record per CDR3 protein. The table lists about 1,500,000 distinct CDR3 sequences, 25% to 30% of them singletons, with less than 9.5% in the top ten. Sequencing was carried out using blood. Source of these receptors: a woman in her twenties or thirties in good health.

The J gene is TRBJ2-1, the V gene TRBV19; D possibly matches TRBD1 or TRBD2 (5 bases each). Germline loops: CDR1 LNHDA, CDR2 SQIVND (reference sequence). This CDR3 spans 12 amino acids. The germline V and J ends were trimmed by 6 bases and 9 bases, with 12 bases remaining between them. CDR3 sequence: CASRFGAGEQFF. The CDR3 DNA reads as TGTGCCAGTAGGTTCGGGGCCGGTGAGCAGTTCTTC.

V is TRBV4-1 and J is TRBJ1-1; 7 bases match TRBD1. Trimming took 0 bases from V and 1 from J; bases not matched to a gene: 5. Per germline, CDR1 MGHRA and CDR2 YSYEKL. There are 16 residues in the CDR3. The CDR3 is CASSQEPGGRNTEAFF. The CDR3 region has the DNA TGCGCCAGCAGCCAAGAGCCAGGGGGAAGGAACACTGAAGCTTTCTTT.

The chain couples TRBV3-1 to TRBJ2-7, with D possibly called TRBD1 or TRBD2 (5 bases each). With 4 bases removed from V and 3 bases from J, the gap between germline ends came to 13 bases. Germline values: CDR1 LGHDT, CDR2 YNNKEL (reference sequence). The CDR3 spans 14 residues. The CDR3 reads CASSLGDLYYEQYF. CDR3 nucleotides: TGTGCCAGCAGCCTAGGGGACCTCTACTACGAGCAGTACTTC.

The chain employs TRBV12-3 or TRBV12-4 and TRBJ2-5; either TRBD1 or TRBD2 may fit D (5 bases each). V dropped 6 bases and J dropped 2 bases, with 16 bases sitting between them. The CDR3 runs to 15 residues. The DNA of the CDR3 is TGTGCCAGCAGCCCTGGGGGTAGCCTGCAAGAGACCCAGTACTTC. It yields the protein CASSPGGSLQETQYF.

The V and J genes are TRBV11-2 and TRBJ2-7, with 9 bases lining up with TRBD1. The CDR3 is made up of 13 amino acids. Germline CDR1 reads SGHAT; CDR2 reads FQNNGV. The V gene end was trimmed by 8 bases and the J gene end by 4 bases; junction bases not matched to a gene: 6. The CDR3 sequence is CASVGQGRYEQYF. For the CDR3, the DNA is TGTGCCAGCGTAGGACAGGGGAGGTACGAGCAGTACTTC. Together with reference TRBV11-2 and TRBJ2-7, the CDR3 gives the full variable domain: EAGVAQSPRYKIIEKRQSVAFWCNPISGHATLYWYQQILGQGPKLLIQFQNNGVVDDSQLPKDRFSAERLKGVDSTLKIQPAKLEDSAVYLCASVGQGRYEQYFGPGTRLTVT.

There are many counts of this clonotype. The genes are TRBV18 and TRBJ2-1, with 8 bases fitting TRBD2. This CDR3 is 15 amino acids long. Germline CDR1 is KGHSH and CDR2 is LQKENI. The V segment lost 3 bases and the J segment 3 bases; nucleotides outside the gene matches: 4. The CDR3 bases are TGTGCCAGCTCACCTAGCGGGAATTTCTACAATGAGCAGTTCTTC. It translates to CASSPSGNFYNEQFF.

This clonotype was observed many times. V usage is TRBV3-1 and J usage is TRBJ2-7; TRBD2 matches at 7 bases. Germline V gene lookup returns CDR1 LGHDT and CDR2 YNNKEL (reference sequence). The V gene end was trimmed by 2 bases and the J gene end by 7 bases; junction bases not matched to a gene: 14. This CDR3 contains 16 residues. Here the CDR3 DNA reads TGTGCCAGCAGCCAAAACCCCGGCGGGAGAACGGGAGAGCAGTACTTC. As protein: CASSQNPGGRTGEQYF.

The rearrangement links TRBV9 to TRBJ2-1; 7 bases agree with TRBD2. The CDR3 spans 17 residues. Germline assignment: CDR1 SGDLS and CDR2 YYNGEE. V lost 2 bases to trimming and J lost 10 bases; unmatched junction nucleotides: 18. CDR3 coding DNA: TGTGCCAGCAGCGTTGGGCCCCTCGGGGGGTTGATCTACGAGCAGTTCTTC. This encodes CASSVGPLGGLIYEQFF.

There are a few counts of this clonotype. The chain links TRBV15 to TRBJ1-3; 8 bases agree with TRBD1. Germline-derived CDR1 and CDR2 are LNHNV and YYDKDF (reference sequence). With 5 bases clipped from V and 7 bases from J, the junction kept 10 bases outside the gene matches. CDR3 length equals 15 residues. This CDR3 reads CATSRGQGVGNTIYF. CDR3 coding DNA: TGTGCCACCAGCCGAGGACAGGGAGTGGGGAACACCATATATTTT.

The chain combines TRBV12-5 with TRBJ1-2; 10 nucleotides agree with TRBD1. Germline assignment: CDR1 LGHNT and CDR2 FRNRAP. The CDR3 contains 17 residues. Trimming at V came to 5 bases and at J to 1 base, leaving 10 bases not matched to a gene. CDR3 protein: CASGDRDRGPLNYGYTF. The DNA of the CDR3 is TGTGCTAGTGGTGACCGGGACAGGGGACCCCTTAACTATGGCTACACCTTC.